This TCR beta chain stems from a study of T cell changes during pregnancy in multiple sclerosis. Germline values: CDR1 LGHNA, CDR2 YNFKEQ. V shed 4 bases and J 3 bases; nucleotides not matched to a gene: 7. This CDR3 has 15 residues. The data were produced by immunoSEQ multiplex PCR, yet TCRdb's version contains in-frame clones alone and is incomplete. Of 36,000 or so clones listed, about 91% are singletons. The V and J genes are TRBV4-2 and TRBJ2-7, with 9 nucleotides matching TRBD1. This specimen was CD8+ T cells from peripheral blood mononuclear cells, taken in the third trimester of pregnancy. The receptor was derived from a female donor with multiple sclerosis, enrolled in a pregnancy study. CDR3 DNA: TGTGCCAGCAGCCTAGGGACAGGGATTTACTACGAGCAGTACTTC. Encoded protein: CASSLGTGIYYEQYF.